The source of this T cell receptor (beta chain) is a study of patients and donors after allogeneic stem cell transplantation. In TCRdb, the RT-PCR reads were re-called with MiXCR into one record per CDR3 protein. The sample consists of under 30,000 distinct CDR3 sequences, 8% to 10% of them appearing once. V lost 3 bases and J lost 7; bases outside the gene matches: 3. Germline V gene lookup returns CDR1 MRHNA and CDR2 SNTAGT. There are 14 residues in the CDR3. The sequenced sample was blood, either unsorted or a sorted T cell fraction (not recorded which). The chain is built from TRBV6-4 and TRBJ1-6; 7 nucleotides match TRBD1. The clonotype originates from a human donor who was either an allogeneic HSCT recipient or a stem cell or donor lymphocyte infusion donor (not recorded which). It is not recorded whose cells these are; they may come from a transplant donor. The CDR3 loop reads CASSEGQMNSPLHF. CDR3 DNA sequence: TGTGCCAGCAGTGAGGGACAGATGAATTCACCCCTCCACTTT.